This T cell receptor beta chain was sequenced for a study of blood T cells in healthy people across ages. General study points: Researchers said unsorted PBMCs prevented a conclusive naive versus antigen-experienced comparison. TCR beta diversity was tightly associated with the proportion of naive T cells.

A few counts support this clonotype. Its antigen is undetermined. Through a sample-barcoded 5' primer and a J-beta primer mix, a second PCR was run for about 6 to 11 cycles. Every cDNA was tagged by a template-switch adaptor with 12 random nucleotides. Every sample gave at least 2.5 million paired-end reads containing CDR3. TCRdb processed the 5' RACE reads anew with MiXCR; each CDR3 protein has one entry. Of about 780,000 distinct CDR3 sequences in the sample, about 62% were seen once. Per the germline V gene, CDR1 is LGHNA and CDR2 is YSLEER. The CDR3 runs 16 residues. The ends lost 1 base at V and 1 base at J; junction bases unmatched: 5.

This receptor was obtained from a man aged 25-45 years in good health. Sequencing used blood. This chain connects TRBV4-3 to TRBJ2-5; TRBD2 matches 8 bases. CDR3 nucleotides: TGCGCCAGCAGCCAAGGGCGGGGGGCCATCCAAGAGACCCAGTACTTC. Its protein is CASSQGRGAIQETQYF.